These 21 T cell receptor beta chains came from one sample sequenced in a study of cytomegalovirus exposure and HLA in healthy donors. PCR used 60 Vbeta primers and 13 Jbeta primers. Produced via immunoSEQ multiplex PCR; TCRdb's table is partial and in-frame only. The table includes roughly 180,000 clones, 9.5% detected once. Sequenced sample: PBMCs. The origin of the receptors is a woman aged 25 to 39 in good health and CMV-seropositive.

The rearrangement links TRBV9 to TRBJ1-5; D uncertain. Germline lookup yields CDR1 SGDLS and CDR2 YYNGEE. Trimming removed 0 bases from V and 3 bases from J, with 7 bases in between. The CDR3 contains 14 residues. The CDR3 DNA is TGTGCCAGCAGCGTAGCTTACTACAATCAGCCCCAGCATTTT. The encoded protein is CASSVAYYNQPQHF. The full variable domain, with the rest looked up from reference TRBV9 and TRBJ1-5, is DSGVTQTPKHLITATGQRVTLRCSPRSGDLSVYWYQQSLDQGLQFLIQYYNGEERAKGNILERFSAQQFPDLHSELNLSSLELGDSALYFCASSVAYYNQPQHFGDGTRLSIL.

The rearrangement uses TRBV9 and TRBJ2-5; 7 positions match TRBD1. V lost 4 bases to trimming and J lost 2 bases; unmatched junction nucleotides: 11. The length of the CDR3 is 16 residues. Germline V gene data show CDR1 as SGDLS and CDR2 as YYNGEE. CDR3 nucleotides: TGTGCCAGCAGCCCCCTGCCTGACAGGGCGCAAGAGACCCAGTACTTC. Protein product: CASSPLPDRAQETQYF.

A few counts support this clone. This chain connects TRBV4-2 to TRBJ2-7, with 8 nucleotides matching TRBD1. There are 15 residues in the CDR3. Trimming removed 0 bases from V and 4 bases from J; junction bases left unmatched: 5. Germline CDR1 is LGHNA and CDR2 is YNFKEQ. The CDR3 is CASSQEGQALYEQYF. The CDR3 DNA follows: TGTGCCAGCAGCCAAGAGGGACAGGCTCTTTACGAGCAGTACTTC.

This clone occurred a few times. The chain carries TRBV6-6 and TRBJ2-1, with 14 bases fitting TRBD2. Trimming took 5 bases from V and 8 from J; bases not matched to a gene: 5. The length of the CDR3 is 15 residues. From germline, CDR1 is MNHNY and CDR2 SVGAGI (reference sequence). The CDR3 reads CASSKGTSGSDEQFF. CDR3 sequence (DNA): TGTGCCAGCAGTAAGGGGACTAGCGGGAGCGATGAGCAGTTCTTC.

About this clone itself: Different DNA sequences within this sample yield the same CDR3. This chain's CDR3 is CASSRGTSTDTQYF. The CDR3 nucleotides read TGCGCCAGCAGCCGCGGGACCAGCACAGATACGCAGTATTTT. The V gene is TRBV5-1, the J gene TRBJ2-3, with TRBD2 as a possible D gene (6 bases). The CDR3 spans 14 residues. The ends were cut back, 4 bases at V and 0 bases at J, with 9 bases in the middle. Germline values: CDR1 SGHRS, CDR2 YFSETQ.

This clone was picked up a small number of times. The V and J genes are TRBV6-5 and TRBJ1-5; no clear D. V was cut by 6 bases and J by 1 base, with 10 bases left in between. This CDR3 region has 14 residues. Germline V gene lookup returns CDR1 MNHEY and CDR2 SVGAGI. The CDR3 nucleotides read TGTGCCAGCAGACAATCGTCGAGCAATCAGCCCCAGCATTTT. It is translated as CASRQSSSNQPQHF.

This clone appeared a few times. The rearrangement uses TRBV5-4 and TRBJ2-7; 8 nucleotides align to TRBD1. The CDR3 is 15 residues long. With 4 bases clipped from V and 3 bases from J, the junction kept 9 bases outside the gene matches. The germline CDR1 and CDR2 sequences are SGHNT and YYREEE (reference sequence). The CDR3 coding sequence is TGTGCCAGCAGCGAGGCCGGGACAGGAAGCTACGAGCAGTACTTC. Protein: CASSEAGTGSYEQYF.

This clone was observed a few times. An end of the junction differs from the germline gene, which may be a read error. The chain links TRBV2 to TRBJ1-5, with 7 bases matching TRBD1. The germline V gene encodes CDR1 SNHLY and CDR2 FYNNEI. The CDR3 contains 16 residues. CDR3 in DNA: TGTGCCAGCAGCGAAGGGGAAGGGGGCGGGAATCAGCCCCAGCATTTT. Its translation: CASSEGEGGGNQPQHF. Looking up the rest from reference TRBV2 and TRBJ1-5 gives the full variable domain: EPEVTQTPSHQVTQMGQEVILRCVPISNHLYFYWYRQILGQKVEFLVSFYNNEISEKSEIFDDQFSVERPDGSNFTLKIRSTKLEDSAMYFCASSEGEGGGNQPQHFGDGTRLSIL.

This clone showed up just a few times. The chain is built from TRBV4-2 and TRBJ1-2, with D maybe TRBD1 (5 bases). This CDR3 is built from 15 residues. The germline V and J ends were trimmed by 2 bases and 6 bases, with 16 bases remaining between them. In germline, CDR1 is LGHNA, CDR2 YNFKEQ. Written as DNA, the CDR3 is TGTGCCAGCAGCCAAACCCGTGACAGAGCCGATGGCTACACCTTC. It yields the protein CASSQTRDRADGYTF.

This clone has more than one count but fewer than ten. CDR3 loop: CASRSGVMNTEAFF. The CDR3, as DNA: TGTGCCAGCAGATCAGGGGTGATGAACACTGAAGCTTTCTTT. The V gene is TRBV6-5, the J gene TRBJ1-1; D perhaps matches TRBD1 (6 bases). Per germline, CDR1 MNHEY and CDR2 SVGAGI. This CDR3 contains 14 residues. V gave up 6 bases and J gave up 0 bases, with 11 bases separating them.

This clone was observed a handful of times. The chain employs TRBV27 and TRBJ2-2, with 11 bases that match TRBD2. Looked up from germline, CDR1 is MNHEY and CDR2 is SMNVEV (reference sequence). The CDR3 has 18 residues. The ends lost 4 bases at V and 0 bases at J; junction bases unmatched: 7. In DNA, the CDR3 is TGTGCCAGCAGTTCAGGTAGCGGGAGGGCTTCGAACACCGGGGAGCTGTTTTTT. As protein: CASSSGSGRASNTGELFF.

The chain is built from TRBV7-9 and TRBJ1-2; 7 bases match TRBD1. The CDR3 consists of 13 residues. CDR1 and CDR2 (germline): SEHNR, FQNEAQ (reference sequence). J gave up 8 bases and V 6 bases, and 9 bases lay outside the gene matches. This CDR3 reads CASRGTTGDGYTF. The CDR3 DNA reads TGTGCCAGCAGGGGTACAACAGGGGACGGCTACACCTTC.

This rearrangement joins TRBV14 to TRBJ1-2; TRBD1 matches at 9 bases. The CDR3 length is 15 residues. Germline V gene lookup returns CDR1 SGHDN and CDR2 FVKESK. Trimming cost V 4 bases and J 6 bases; bases outside gene matches: 9. CDR3 nucleotide sequence: TGTGCCAGCAGCCGAACCCTTGGGACAGGGCATGGCTACACCTTC. Its protein is CASSRTLGTGHGYTF.

The V gene is TRBV5-4, the J gene TRBJ2-3; perhaps TRBD2 as D (6 bases). The CDR3 has 15 amino acids. Germline assignment: CDR1 SGHNT and CDR2 YYREEE (reference sequence). V was trimmed by 5 bases and J by 4 bases, leaving 17 bases between them. This chain's CDR3 is CASRRGDWRADTQYF. CDR3 sequence (DNA): TGTGCCAGCAGGCGAGGGGACTGGAGAGCAGATACGCAGTATTTT. The complete variable domain, with remaining parts taken from reference TRBV5-4 and TRBJ2-3, reads ETGVTQSPTHLIKTRGQQVTLRCSSQSGHNTVSWYQQALGQGPQFIFQYYREEENGRGNFPPRFSGLQFPNYSSELNVNALELDDSALYLCASRRGDWRADTQYFGPGTRLTVL.

The rearrangement joins TRBV7-6 to TRBJ2-7; 7 positions agree with TRBD2. V lost 2 bases and J lost 3; bases outside the gene matches: 13. The CDR3 loop spans 17 amino acids. Germline-derived CDR1 and CDR2 are SGHVS and FNYEAQ. CDR3 sequence (DNA): TGTGCCAGCAGCTTAAACCCACGGGCGGGAGATCGCTACGAGCAGTACTTC. Protein sequence: CASSLNPRAGDRYEQYF. The complete variable domain, with remaining parts taken from reference TRBV7-6 and TRBJ2-7, reads GAGVSQSPRYKVTKRGQDVALRCDPISGHVSLYWYRQALGQGPEFLTYFNYEAQQDKSGLPNDRFSAERPEGSISTLTIQRTEQRDSAMYRCASSLNPRAGDRYEQYFGPGTRLTVT.

J is TRBJ1-5 and V is TRBV28, with D hard to call. The V end was cut by 5 bases, the J end by 6 bases, with 17 bases between. CDR1 and CDR2 from the germline V gene are MDHEN and SYDVKM. CDR3 size: 15 residues. This CDR3 is CASSPLDKRGQPQHF. The CDR3 DNA follows: TGTGCCAGCAGTCCCCTAGACAAACGGGGTCAGCCCCAGCATTTT. Full variable domain (outside the CDR3, taken from reference TRBV28 and TRBJ1-5): DVKVTQSSRYLVKRTGEKVFLECVQDMDHENMFWYRQDPGLGLRLIYFSYDVKMKEKGDIPEGYSVSREKKERFSLILESASTNQTSMYLCASSPLDKRGQPQHFGDGTRLSIL.

A few counts support this clone. The chain carries TRBV19 and TRBJ2-1; D uncertain. V lost 3 bases, J lost 5 bases, and 8 bases lay in between. The CDR3 has 13 residues. Germline V gives CDR1 LNHDA, CDR2 SQIVND (reference sequence). The DNA for the CDR3 is TGTGCCAGTAGTATCCTAAGAGACAATGAGCAGTTCTTC. It specifies CASSILRDNEQFF.

The chain carries TRBV15 and TRBJ1-1; TRBD1 is a possible D gene (6 bases). V was trimmed by 3 bases and J by 4 bases, leaving 12 bases between them. This CDR3 is built from 14 residues. The V gene's germline CDR1 is LNHNV and CDR2 YYDKDF (reference sequence). CDR3 protein: CATSRVTGTTEAFF. The CDR3 DNA sequence: TGTGCCACCAGCAGGGTCACAGGGACCACTGAAGCTTTCTTT.

This clone was observed a few times. The chain links TRBV6-5 to TRBJ1-2; the match to TRBD1 covers 7 bases. After removal of 2 bases from V and 4 bases from J, the junction contained 4 bases not matched to a gene. CDR1 is MNHEY and CDR2 is SVGAGI in the germline V gene. The length of the CDR3 is 14 residues. The CDR3 protein is CASSYDGTAYGYTF. The CDR3 DNA reads TGTGCCAGCAGTTACGACGGGACAGCCTATGGCTACACCTTC.

This clone came up a few times. This rearrangement joins TRBV6-5 to TRBJ2-7; D is uncertain. Germline CDR1 MNHEY, CDR2 SVGAGI. V lost 5 bases, J lost 5 bases, and 13 bases lay in between. The CDR3 is 13 residues long. CDR3 DNA: TGTGCCAGCAGTATAAGCGCCAAGGACGAGCAGTACTTC. It encodes CASSISAKDEQYF.

This clone has a handful of counts. Other DNA sequences in this sample translate to the same CDR3. This chain joins TRBV29-1 and TRBJ2-1, with D perhaps TRBD1 (6 bases). The CDR3 totals 14 residues. Trimming took 6 bases from V and 4 from J, leaving 16 bases between them. Germline CDR1 is SQVTM and CDR2 is ANQGSEA. The CDR3 region has the DNA TGCAGCGTGACGGGACATCCGGGGTACAATGAGCAGTTCTTC. As protein: CSVTGHPGYNEQFF.